Below, 18 T cell receptor beta chains from the same sample are listed, as sequenced in a study of blood T cell repertoires in COVID-19. Data came from immunoSEQ multiplex PCR; TCRdb stores just in-frame clones and leaves some out. The sample records almost 300,000 clones, roughly nine tenths being singletons. Sample: peripheral blood. The source of these receptors is a woman aged 25 to 39 with COVID-19, enrolled during active disease.

This chain joins TRBV28 and TRBJ2-6; D possibly corresponds to TRBD1 (5 bases). Germline CDR1 and CDR2: MDHEN and SYDVKM. Trimming cost V 5 bases and J 0 bases, with 17 bases left between them. CDR3 length: 18 residues. For the CDR3, the DNA is TGTGCCAGCAGTCCTCCCAGACAGAGAAACTCTGGGGCCAACGTCCTGACTTTC. Amino acid sequence: CASSPPRQRNSGANVLTF.

The genes are TRBV27 and TRBJ1-6, with 9 bases matching TRBD1. The CDR3 has 14 residues. Germline values: CDR1 MNHEY, CDR2 SMNVEV (reference sequence). J gave up 12 bases and V 6 bases, and 9 bases lay outside the gene matches. DNA of the CDR3: TGTGCCAGCAGGGTAACAGGGGGCCGTCTACCCCTCCACTTT. This encodes CASRVTGGRLPLHF.

CDR3 sequence reads: CASSAHLGLDEQYF. The CDR3 nucleotides are TGTGCCAGCAGCGCCCACCTCGGACTAGACGAGCAGTACTTC. The rearrangement uses TRBV9 and TRBJ2-7; 7 positions match TRBD2. The CDR3 is 14 residues long. V trimming: 3 bases; J trimming: 5 bases; junction bases outside the gene matches: 8. In germline, CDR1 is SGDLS, CDR2 YYNGEE. The full variable domain, its missing parts supplied by reference TRBV9 and TRBJ2-7, is DSGVTQTPKHLITATGQRVTLRCSPRSGDLSVYWYQQSLDQGLQFLIQYYNGEERAKGNILERFSAQQFPDLHSELNLSSLELGDSALYFCASSAHLGLDEQYFGPGTRLTVT.

The V call is TRBV25-1, the J call TRBJ2-2, with a possible D match to TRBD2 (6 bases). The CDR3 is 13 residues long. Germline CDR1 MGHDK, CDR2 SYGVNS. V was trimmed by 1 base and J by 7 bases, leaving 7 bases between them. The CDR3 DNA is TGTGCCAGCAGTGAATGGCGGGACGGGGAGCTGTTTTTT. This translates into CASSEWRDGELFF. Supplemented by reference TRBV25-1 and TRBJ2-2, the full variable domain reads EADIYQTPRYLVIGTGKKITLECSQTMGHDKMYWYQQDPGMELHLIHYSYGVNSTEKGDLSSESTVSRIRTEHFPLTLESARPSHTSQYLCASSEWRDGELFFGEGSRLTVL.

The chain carries TRBV11-2 and TRBJ2-3, with 13 bases fitting TRBD2. The J segment lost 5 bases and the V segment lost 0 bases, leaving 14 bases of the junction unmatched. This CDR3 has 20 residues. Germline V gene sequence: CDR1 SGHAT, CDR2 FQNNGV. For the CDR3, the DNA is TGTGCCAGCAGCTTAGAGGCACCATTTCGCACTAGCGGGGGGGTAGATACGCAGTATTTT. Translating it yields CASSLEAPFRTSGGVDTQYF.

The V gene is TRBV4-1, the J gene TRBJ1-5; D uncertain. Per the germline V gene, CDR1 is MGHRA and CDR2 is YSYEKL. The CDR3 runs to 13 residues. Trimming pared 4 bases from V and 7 bases from J, leaving 11 bases between. CDR3 region: CASSPGTIQPQHF. The CDR3 bases are TGCGCCAGCAGCCCGGGAACTATCCAGCCCCAGCATTTT.

DNA for the CDR3: TGTGCCGTCCGGAGCTCTGGGGCCAACGTCCTGACTTTC. This gives the protein CAVRSSGANVLTF. The V and J genes are TRBV2 and TRBJ2-6; D is undetermined. Germline V gene lookup returns CDR1 SNHLY and CDR2 FYNNEI. CDR3 length: 13 amino acids. V lost 11 bases and J lost 0, with 8 bases in between.

The chain joins TRBV3-1 (or the pseudogene TRBV3-2) to TRBJ1-1; 9 bases line up with TRBD1. There are 14 residues in the CDR3. Germline V lookup: CDR1 LGHDT, CDR2 YNNKEL (reference sequence). V was pared by 11 bases and J by 6 bases, with 13 bases of the junction left unmatched. CDR3 in amino acids: CAVTQGQGRPEAFF. CDR3 sequence (DNA): TGTGCCGTTACCCAGGGACAGGGACGACCTGAAGCTTTCTTT.

This chain uses TRBV6-5 with TRBJ1-1, with D possibly matching TRBD1 (5 bases). Trimming removed 6 bases at V and 4 bases at J, with 9 bases between. Germline V gene data show CDR1 as MNHEY and CDR2 as SVGAGI. This CDR3 contains 12 residues. The CDR3 loop is CASRSGFTEAFF. In DNA form, the CDR3 reads TGTGCCAGCAGGTCAGGGTTCACTGAAGCTTTCTTT.

The CDR3 protein is CASSPNREQYF. The DNA for the CDR3 is TGTGCCAGCAGCCCCAATCGGGAGCAGTACTTC. The gene calls are TRBV2 and TRBJ2-7; D remains unclear. The CDR3 covers 11 residues. CDR1 SNHLY and CDR2 FYNNEI come from the germline V gene. V was shortened by 6 bases and J by 7 bases, with 10 bases between the two germline ends.

The V gene is TRBV10-2, the J gene TRBJ2-3, with D possibly being TRBD1 (6 bases). This CDR3 is built from 16 residues. V lost 3 bases and J lost 4, with 17 bases in between. In germline, CDR1 is WSHSY, CDR2 SAAADI. The CDR3 is CASSDSTGLRPDTQYF. The DNA of the CDR3 is TGCGCCAGCAGTGACTCCACAGGGCTCCGGCCAGATACGCAGTATTTT.

This clone has only a few counts. This rearrangement joins TRBV6-5 to TRBJ1-2, with D tentatively TRBD1 (6 bases). Germline V gene data show CDR1 as MNHEY and CDR2 as SVGAGI. Trimming left V 5 bases short and J 4 bases short, with 17 bases between. The CDR3 contains 15 residues. The CDR3: CASSPDRLPIYGYTF. The CDR3 region has the DNA TGTGCCAGCAGTCCCGACAGGCTACCGATCTATGGCTACACCTTC.

The genes are TRBV6-5 and TRBJ2-7; D is unresolved. The V and J ends lost 5 bases and 1 base respectively, with 12 bases between them. Germline assignment: CDR1 MNHEY and CDR2 SVGAGI. The length of the CDR3 is 14 residues. CDR3 residues: CASSNLWPSYEQYF. CDR3 nucleotides: TGTGCCAGCAGTAATTTGTGGCCTTCCTACGAGCAGTACTTC.

This chain joins TRBV5-1 and TRBJ1-2; 8 nucleotides agree with TRBD1. Germline V CDR1 and CDR2: SGHRS, YFSETQ. With 6 bases clipped from V and 2 bases from J, the junction kept 12 bases outside the gene matches. The CDR3 contains 16 residues. The DNA of the CDR3 is TGCGCCAGCAACCCCGGACAGGGTACGGTAAACTATGGCTACACCTTC. It is translated as CASNPGQGTVNYGYTF.

This clone came up once. The chain couples TRBV27 to TRBJ1-5; no reliable D call. The CDR3 contains 16 residues. Germline values: CDR1 MNHEY, CDR2 SMNVEV (reference sequence). Trimming shortened V by 2 bases and J by 4 bases, and 15 bases separated the two germline ends. DNA for the CDR3: TGTGCCAGCAGTTTACTCCCCAGGAACCCTAATCAGCCCCAGCATTTT. Amino acid sequence: CASSLLPRNPNQPQHF.

V is TRBV29-1 and J is TRBJ2-1; D perhaps matches TRBD2 (5 bases). The V and J ends lost 4 bases and 9 bases respectively, with 13 bases between them. The CDR3 runs to 12 residues. Germline assignment: CDR1 SQVTM and CDR2 ANQGSEA. CDR3 coding DNA: TGCAGCGTTGCTGGGTGGCGGGCTGAGCAGTTCTTC. Its protein is CSVAGWRAEQFF.

V usage is TRBV6-2 or TRBV6-3 and J usage is TRBJ1-1; no clear D gene. The CDR3 runs 13 residues. V was trimmed by 6 bases and J by 10 bases, leaving 18 bases between them. Looked up from germline, CDR1 is MNHEY and CDR2 is SVGEGT. CDR3 nucleotide sequence: TGTGCCAGCAGCGAATTCCAGGTTTACGGAGCTTTCTTT. This sequence encodes CASSEFQVYGAFF.

V is TRBV14 and J is TRBJ1-1; D unresolved. Germline CDR1 reads SGHDN; CDR2 reads FVKESK. V was pared by 0 bases and J by 5 bases, with 16 bases between. The CDR3 has 16 residues. The CDR3 sequence is CASSQDRWAVQTEAFF. The CDR3 DNA sequence: TGTGCCAGCAGCCAAGATCGATGGGCCGTCCAGACTGAAGCTTTCTTT.